The clone carrying this T cell receptor (beta chain) turned up a few times. Its antigen is unknown. The sample belongs to a study of identical twins. Study findings and constraints: When twins shared out-of-frame alpha sequences, those sequences had excess low generation probability.

In germline, CDR1 is ENHRY, CDR2 SYGVKD. V was pared by 4 bases and J by 7 bases, with 13 bases between. CDR3 length equals 13 residues. Each CDR3 protein gets one entry after TCRdb re-called the 5' RACE reads with MiXCR. The profile shows about 790,000 distinct CDR3 sequences, 15% to 20% of them singletons. The data also belong to a second study, concerning T cells expressing NK-cell markers. As that study records: For several experiments, T cell sorting was restricted to the alpha-beta TCR population by means of an anti-gamma-delta TCR antibody.

V usage is TRBV10-3 and J usage is TRBJ1-1; a possible D gene is TRBD1 (6 bases). The source is a woman between 18 and 29 years old in good health. Specimen: PBMCs. CDR3 in amino acids: CAISGWDIREAFF. The CDR3, as DNA: TGTGCCATCAGTGGATGGGACATACGTGAAGCTTTCTTT.